This TCR beta chain was captured in a study of blood T cell repertoires in COVID-19. Study-wide background: In each case, the material was cDNA or gDNA derived from T cells, B-cell-depleted T cells, or PBMCs.

Repertoires were generated with immunoSEQ multiplex PCR, while TCRdb's copy carries only in-frame clones and drops some. The sample records 200,000 to 250,000 clones, over 75% being singletons. The ends were cut back, 2 bases at V and 4 bases at J, with 11 bases in the middle. Germline assignment: CDR1 MNHEY and CDR2 SVGEGT. CDR3 length: 14 residues. The TCR comes from a woman between 50 and 59 years old with acute COVID-19. What was sequenced was PBMCs or T cells enriched from blood (not recorded which). The chain employs TRBV6-2 or TRBV6-3 and TRBJ1-2, with D possibly matching TRBD1 (5 bases). CDR3 sequence: CASSYGHLSYGYTF. For the CDR3, the DNA is TGTGCCAGCAGTTACGGACATTTAAGCTATGGCTACACCTTC.